These 13 T cell receptor beta chains came from one sample sequenced in a study of shared clonotypes between healthy human individuals (dated by TCRdb to 2019 to 2021). Receptors were amplified or captured by the immunoSEQ multiplex PCR assay. The source is immuneACCESS, and TCRdb retained only in-frame sequences with V and J called. Part of the clones is not carried over; for the studies checked, unresolved V genes explain less than half of this, and the remainder is unexplained. The sample profile shows some 700,000 clones; 90% of them were found once. Of the sample, 34% is held by the ten largest clones. The sequenced sample consisted of memory CD8+ T cells from PBMCs. According to the study, the label for this sample's cell subset or site signals: CD45RO+ cells pooled with CCR7-negative TemRA cells. The receptors here all came from a young man in good health. Some clones in this sample may be carry-over from other donors' samples.

The chain uses TRBV7-2 and TRBJ2-2, with D perhaps being TRBD1 or TRBD2 (5 bases each). Per the germline V gene, CDR1 is SGHTA and CDR2 is FQGNSA. V gave up 6 bases and J gave up 0 bases, with 17 bases separating them. The CDR3 has 17 amino acids. CDR3 sequence reads: CASSPSVRGPNTGELFF. The CDR3 bases are TGTGCCAGCAGTCCCTCGGTCCGGGGCCCGAACACCGGGGAGCTGTTTTTT.

The chain joins TRBV5-1 to TRBJ2-3, with TRBD2 identical over 8 bases. With 0 bases clipped from V and 2 bases from J, the junction kept 8 bases outside the gene matches. The CDR3 runs 17 residues. Germline V gives CDR1 SGHRS, CDR2 YFSETQ. CDR3 bases: TGCGCCAGCAGCTTGGAGGGTAGCGGGACGCTCACAGATACGCAGTATTTT. Its protein product is CASSLEGSGTLTDTQYF.

As concerns this clone: In the same sample, other DNA sequences code for this CDR3. The genes are TRBV29-1 and TRBJ1-1; no clear D gene. Germline CDR1 and CDR2: SQVTM and ANQGSEA. The CDR3 loop spans 11 amino acids. The germline V and J ends were trimmed by 4 bases and 4 bases, with 7 bases remaining between them. The CDR3 here is CSVVRGTEAFF. The CDR3 DNA reads as TGCAGCGTTGTGCGGGGCACTGAAGCTTTCTTT. The full variable domain, its missing parts supplied by reference TRBV29-1 and TRBJ1-1, is SAVISQKPSRDICQRGTSLTIQCQVDSQVTMMFWYRQQPGQSLTLIATANQGSEATYESGFVIDKFPISRPNLTFSTLTVSNMSPEDSSIYLCSVVRGTEAFFGQGTRLTVV.

The chain uses TRBV6-6 and TRBJ1-2; D unresolved. Germline lookup yields CDR1 MNHNY and CDR2 SVGAGI (reference sequence). V was trimmed by 0 bases and J by 10 bases, leaving 15 bases between them. The CDR3 is made up of 14 amino acids. CDR3 amino acids: CASSYSFAGEDYTF. The CDR3 DNA sequence: TGTGCCAGCAGTTACTCGTTCGCAGGAGAGGACTACACCTTC.

J is TRBJ2-1 and V is TRBV5-6; 7 bases map to TRBD1. The germline V gene has CDR1 SGHDT and CDR2 YYEEEE. The J segment lost 10 bases and the V segment lost 8 bases, leaving 6 bases of the junction unmatched. This CDR3 contains 11 residues. The CDR3 DNA follows: TGTGCCAGTGGATCGGGACAGGAGCAGTTCTTC. Residues: CASGSGQEQFF.

The J gene is TRBJ1-2, the V gene TRBV28; TRBD1 might be the D (5 bases). The CDR3 spans 14 residues. CDR1 is MDHEN, CDR2 SYDVKM, per germline. V lost 5 bases and J 0 bases, leaving 10 bases between the germline ends. The CDR3 DNA reads as TGTGCCAGCAGTAGGGGTAGGGCTAACTATGGCTACACCTTC. Encoded protein: CASSRGRANYGYTF.

This clone was seen a handful of times. CDR3 sequence: CASRRGVNTEAFF. Here the CDR3 DNA reads TGTGCCAGTAGAAGGGGGGTGAACACTGAAGCTTTCTTT. This sequence joins TRBV19 and TRBJ1-1; weak D call: TRBD1 (6 bases). This CDR3 spans 13 amino acids. Trimming pared 6 bases from V and 0 bases from J, leaving 8 bases between. Per the germline V gene, CDR1 is LNHDA and CDR2 is SQIVND (reference sequence).

As DNA, the CDR3 is TGTGCCACAAACCCCGGCTTAGACAATGAGCAGTTCTTC. Protein product: CATNPGLDNEQFF. The chain recombines TRBV10-3 with TRBJ2-1; D unresolved. The germline CDR1 and CDR2 sequences are ENHRY and SYGVKD. Deletions cut 10 bases from V and 5 bases from J, with 15 bases between. This CDR3 has 13 amino acids.

The rearrangement joins TRBV7-8 to TRBJ2-7; D perhaps matches TRBD1 (5 bases). The V gene lost 1 base and the J gene lost 3 bases, with 22 bases spanning the gap. Germline CDR1 and CDR2: SGHVS and FQNEAQ. The CDR3 contains 18 residues. CDR3 bases: TGTGCCAGCAGCTTAGGGGGCAGGCCCTCCCCCTGGGGCTACGAGCAGTACTTC. Amino acids: CASSLGGRPSPWGYEQYF.

This chain uses TRBV10-3 with TRBJ2-1; D gene ambiguous. V was cut by 9 bases and J by 12 bases, with 21 bases left in between. This CDR3 is built from 13 residues. Germline V lookup: CDR1 ENHRY, CDR2 SYGVKD. The CDR3 bases are TGTGCCATATCTGCGGAATACAATGATGGGCAGTTCTTC. Residues: CAISAEYNDGQFF.

The chain has TRBV7-9 and TRBJ2-1, with D tentatively TRBD2 (6 bases). Trimming took off 4 bases at V and 0 bases at J, with 13 bases between the two ends. The CDR3 runs to 16 residues. Germline assignment: CDR1 SEHNR and CDR2 FQNEAQ (reference sequence). This CDR3 is CASSSVDYSSYNEQFF. The CDR3 coding sequence is TGTGCCAGCAGCTCCGTGGACTACAGCTCCTACAATGAGCAGTTCTTC.

The rearrangement uses TRBV7-9 and TRBJ1-3, with D uncertain. The CDR3 spans 18 residues. V was pared by 1 base and J by 0 bases, with 16 bases between. Germline V gene lookup returns CDR1 SEHNR and CDR2 FQNEAQ (reference sequence). Written as DNA, the CDR3 is TGTGCCAGCAGCTTAGATTTGGTACCGACCCTCTCTGGAAACACCATATATTTT. It codes for CASSLDLVPTLSGNTIYF.

V and J are TRBV5-1 and TRBJ1-2; 8 bases align to TRBD1. The trim removed 2 bases at V and 4 bases at J, leaving 7 bases unmatched. The CDR3 consists of 15 residues. Germline V gene sequence: CDR1 SGHRS, CDR2 YFSETQ. The CDR3 DNA reads TGCGCCAGCAGCTTAGGGGGACAGGCGCCCTATGGCTACACCTTC. Amino acids: CASSLGGQAPYGYTF.